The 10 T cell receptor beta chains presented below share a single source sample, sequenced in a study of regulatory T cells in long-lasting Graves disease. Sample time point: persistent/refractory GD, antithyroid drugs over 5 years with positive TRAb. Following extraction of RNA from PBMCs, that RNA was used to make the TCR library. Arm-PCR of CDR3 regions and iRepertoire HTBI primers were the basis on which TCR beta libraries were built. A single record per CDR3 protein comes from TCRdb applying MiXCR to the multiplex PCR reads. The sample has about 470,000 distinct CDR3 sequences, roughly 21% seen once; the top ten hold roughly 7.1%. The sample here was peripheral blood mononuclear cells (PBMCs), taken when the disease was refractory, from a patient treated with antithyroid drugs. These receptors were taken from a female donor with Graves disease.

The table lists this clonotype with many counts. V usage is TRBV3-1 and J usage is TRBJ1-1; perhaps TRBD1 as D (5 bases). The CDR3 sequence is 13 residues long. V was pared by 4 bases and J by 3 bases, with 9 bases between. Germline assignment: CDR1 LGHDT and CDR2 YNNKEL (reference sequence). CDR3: CASSPWGDTEAFF. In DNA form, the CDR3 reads TGTGCCAGCAGCCCCTGGGGGGACACTGAAGCTTTCTTT.

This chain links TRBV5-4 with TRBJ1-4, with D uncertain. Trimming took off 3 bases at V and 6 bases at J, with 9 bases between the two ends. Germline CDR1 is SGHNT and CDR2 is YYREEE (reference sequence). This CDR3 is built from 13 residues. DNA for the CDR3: TGTGCCAGCAGCTCCGGAAGGGATGAAAAACTGTTTTTT. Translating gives CASSSGRDEKLFF.

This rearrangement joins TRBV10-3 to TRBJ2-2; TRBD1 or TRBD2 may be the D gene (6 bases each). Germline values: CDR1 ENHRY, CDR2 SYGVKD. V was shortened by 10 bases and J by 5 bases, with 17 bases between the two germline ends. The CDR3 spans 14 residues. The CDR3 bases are TGTGCCACTAGACAGGCCGGGGGAACCGGGGAGCTGTTTTTT. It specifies CATRQAGGTGELFF.

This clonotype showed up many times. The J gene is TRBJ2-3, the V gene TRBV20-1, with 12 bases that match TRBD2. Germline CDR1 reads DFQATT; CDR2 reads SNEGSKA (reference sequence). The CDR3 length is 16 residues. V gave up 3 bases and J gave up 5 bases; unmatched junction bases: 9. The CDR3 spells CSASHPSGGVRDTQYF. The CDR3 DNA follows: TGCAGTGCTAGTCATCCTAGCGGGGGGGTAAGAGATACGCAGTATTTT.

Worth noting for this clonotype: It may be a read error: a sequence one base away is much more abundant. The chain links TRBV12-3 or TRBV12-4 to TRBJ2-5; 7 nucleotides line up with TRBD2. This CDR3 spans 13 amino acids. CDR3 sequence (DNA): TGTGCCAGCGGTTTTCGGGGGGTAGAGACCCAGTACTTC. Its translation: CASGFRGVETQYF.

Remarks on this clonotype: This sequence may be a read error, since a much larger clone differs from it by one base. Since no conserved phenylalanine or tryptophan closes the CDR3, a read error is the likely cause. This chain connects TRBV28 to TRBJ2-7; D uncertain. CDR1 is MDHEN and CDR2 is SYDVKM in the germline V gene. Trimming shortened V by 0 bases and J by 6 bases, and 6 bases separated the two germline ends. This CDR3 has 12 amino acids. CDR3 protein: CASSLWPREQYL. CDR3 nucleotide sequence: TGTGCCAGCAGTTTATGGCCCCGCGAGCAGTACCTC.

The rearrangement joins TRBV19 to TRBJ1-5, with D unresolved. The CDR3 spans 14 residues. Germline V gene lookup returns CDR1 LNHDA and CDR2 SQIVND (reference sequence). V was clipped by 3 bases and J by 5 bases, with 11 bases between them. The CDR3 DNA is TGTGCCAGTAGTATGATAGACCACGATCAGCCCCAGCATTTT. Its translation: CASSMIDHDQPQHF. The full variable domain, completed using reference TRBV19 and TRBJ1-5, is DGGITQSPKYLFRKEGQNVTLSCEQNLNHDAMYWYRQDPGQGLRLIYYSQIVNDFQKGDIAEGYSVSREKKESFPLTVTSAQKNPTAFYLCASSMIDHDQPQHFGDGTRLSIL.

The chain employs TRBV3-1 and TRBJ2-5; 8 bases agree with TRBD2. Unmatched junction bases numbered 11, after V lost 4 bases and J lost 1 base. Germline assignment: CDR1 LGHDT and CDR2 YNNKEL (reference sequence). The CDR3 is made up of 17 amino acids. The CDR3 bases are TGTGCCAGCAGCCCGCGGACTAGCAGAGAGTTCCAAGAGACCCAGTACTTC. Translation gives CASSPRTSREFQETQYF.

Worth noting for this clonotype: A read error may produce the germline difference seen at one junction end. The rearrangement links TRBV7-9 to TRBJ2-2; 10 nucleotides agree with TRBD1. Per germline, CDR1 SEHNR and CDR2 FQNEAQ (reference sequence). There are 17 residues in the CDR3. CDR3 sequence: CASSLERTGGITGELFF. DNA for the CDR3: TGTGCCAGCAGCTTGGAGCGGACAGGGGGAATTACCGGGGAGCTGTTCTTT. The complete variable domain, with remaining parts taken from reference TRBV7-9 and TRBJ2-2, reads DTGVSQNPRHKITKRGQNVTFRCDPISEHNRLYWYRQTLGQGPEFLTYFQNEAQLEKSRLLSDRFSAERPKGSFSTLEIQRTEQGDSAMYLCASSLERTGGITGELFFGEGSRLTVL.

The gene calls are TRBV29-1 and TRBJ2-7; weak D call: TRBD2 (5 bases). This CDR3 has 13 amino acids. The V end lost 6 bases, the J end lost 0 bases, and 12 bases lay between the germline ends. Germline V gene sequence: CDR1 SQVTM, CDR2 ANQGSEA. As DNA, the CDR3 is TGCAGCGTGGATCGACGGGACTCCTACGAGCAGTACTTC. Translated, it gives CSVDRRDSYEQYF.